Below are 20 T cell receptor beta chains sequenced from a single sample in a study of blood T cell repertoires in COVID-19. The method was immunoSEQ multiplex PCR; TCRdb's version includes in-frame clones alone and lacks a portion of them. The data contain around 300,000 clones, approximately 88% of them seen just once; the ten biggest clones take up 3.5% to 4.5%. Sequenced: peripheral blood. The receptors derive from a woman aged 45 to 65 with active or convalescent COVID-19.

This rearrangement joins TRBV7-9 to TRBJ1-4; D unresolved. The V and J ends lost 1 base and 0 bases respectively, with 6 bases between them. The CDR3 consists of 15 residues. CDR1 is SEHNR, CDR2 FQNEAQ, per germline (reference sequence). CDR3 sequence (DNA): TGTGCCAGCAGCTTAGAACAGTCAACTAATGAAAAACTGTTTTTT. It yields the protein CASSLEQSTNEKLFF. The full variable domain, its missing parts supplied by reference TRBV7-9 and TRBJ1-4, is DTGVSQNPRHKITKRGQNVTFRCDPISEHNRLYWYRQTLGQGPEFLTYFQNEAQLEKSRLLSDRFSAERPKGSFSTLEIQRTEQGDSAMYLCASSLEQSTNEKLFFGSGTQLSVL.

The V gene is TRBV2, the J gene TRBJ1-2, with no clear D. Between the trimmed V and J ends, which lost 0 bases and 7 bases, there was a span of 9 bases. The CDR3 covers 13 residues. Germline CDR1 reads SNHLY; CDR2 reads FYNNEI. The CDR3 coding sequence is TGTGCCAGCAGTGAAGCAGTTTCGGGTGGCTACACCTTC. Translation: CASSEAVSGGYTF.

The chain employs TRBV11-2 and TRBJ2-2, with 13 positions matching TRBD2. Germline V gives CDR1 SGHAT, CDR2 FQNNGV. The ends lost 4 bases at V and 4 bases at J; junction bases unmatched: 3. The CDR3 runs 16 residues. The CDR3 is CASSSGTSGATGELFF. The CDR3, as DNA: TGTGCCAGCAGCTCGGGGACTAGCGGGGCCACCGGGGAGCTGTTTTTT.

The V and J genes are TRBV29-1 and TRBJ1-3; TRBD1 aligns across 9 bases. The J segment lost 8 bases and the V segment lost 4 bases, leaving 3 bases of the junction unmatched. Per germline, CDR1 SQVTM and CDR2 ANQGSEA. The CDR3 is 12 residues long. The CDR3: CSVGTGEDTIYF. The CDR3, as DNA: TGCAGCGTTGGGACAGGGGAAGACACCATATATTTT.

The rearrangement links TRBV6-5 to TRBJ1-3; D is uncertain. V was trimmed by 7 bases and J by 2 bases, leaving 6 bases between them. This CDR3 comprises 12 residues. In germline, CDR1 is MNHEY, CDR2 SVGAGI. The CDR3 coding sequence is TGTGCCAGCACCTCTACTGGAAACACCATATATTTT. The encoded protein is CASTSTGNTIYF.

The chain joins TRBV6-5 to TRBJ2-7; TRBD1 agrees at 9 bases. The ends lost 9 bases at V and 4 bases at J; junction bases unmatched: 10. This CDR3 contains 14 residues. CDR1 is MNHEY, CDR2 SVGAGI, per germline. In DNA form, the CDR3 reads TGTGCCAGTTCTGTGGACAGGGGTAATTACGAGCAGTACTTC. The encoded protein is CASSVDRGNYEQYF.

The CDR3 loop reads CASSYLNTQYF. The CDR3 DNA is TGTGCCAGCAGCTACTTGAATACGCAGTATTTT. The chain joins TRBV7-9 to TRBJ2-3; no firm D call. This CDR3 has 11 residues. Germline V CDR1 and CDR2: SEHNR, FQNEAQ (reference sequence). The germline V and J ends were trimmed by 4 bases and 7 bases, with 6 bases remaining between them.

V and J are TRBV2 and TRBJ1-1, with 8 bases lining up with TRBD1. V trimming: 7 bases; J trimming: 3 bases; junction bases outside the gene matches: 4. The CDR3 length is 13 residues. Germline V lookup: CDR1 SNHLY, CDR2 FYNNEI. The CDR3 bases are TGTGCCAGCATTGTACAGGGGGACACTGAAGCTTTCTTT. Translation gives CASIVQGDTEAFF.

This clone was picked up one time. The chain combines TRBV2 with TRBJ1-3; TRBD1 matches 7 bases. This CDR3 contains 16 residues. Losses at the gene ends were 8 bases for V and 7 bases for J; bases not matched to a gene: 17. Germline loops: CDR1 SNHLY, CDR2 FYNNEI. The CDR3 DNA reads as TGTGCCAGCTGCAACCCGACCGACAGGGCCGGGAACACCATATATTTT. As protein: CASCNPTDRAGNTIYF.

This clone appeared once. The J gene is TRBJ1-6, the V gene TRBV12-3 or TRBV12-4; 8 nucleotides align to TRBD1. V dropped 7 bases and J dropped 7; count of bases not matched to a gene: 3. There are 13 residues in the CDR3. This CDR3 is CASNGQGNSPLHF. The CDR3 DNA sequence: TGTGCCAGCAATGGACAGGGAAATTCACCCCTCCACTTT.

The V and J genes are TRBV4-1 and TRBJ2-1, with D tentatively TRBD1 (5 bases). The CDR3 contains 16 residues. The V gene's germline CDR1 is MGHRA and CDR2 YSYEKL. V shed 3 bases and J shed 2 bases, with 14 bases lying between them. The CDR3 region is CASSHPTETPYNEQFF. In DNA form, the CDR3 reads TGCGCCAGCAGCCATCCGACAGAAACCCCCTACAATGAGCAGTTCTTC.

The V gene is TRBV18, the J gene TRBJ2-2, with D possibly matching TRBD1 (6 bases). Trimming took off 3 bases at V and 2 bases at J, with 10 bases between the two ends. Per the germline V gene, CDR1 is KGHSH and CDR2 is LQKENI. The CDR3 length is 15 residues. CDR3 loop: CASSPRGPNTGELFF. The CDR3 DNA sequence: TGTGCCAGCTCACCCAGGGGACCCAACACCGGGGAGCTGTTTTTT.

The chain has TRBV25-1 and TRBJ1-2, with D possibly matching TRBD1 (5 bases). The CDR3 is 14 amino acids. The germline CDR1 and CDR2 sequences are MGHDK and SYGVNS. V lost 4 bases and J 4 bases, leaving 13 bases between the germline ends. CDR3 DNA: TGTGCCAGCAGTGCCCCAGGGTGGATCTATGGCTACACCTTC. Translation gives CASSAPGWIYGYTF.

The chain uses TRBV6-5 and TRBJ2-7, with D maybe TRBD1 (5 bases). The CDR3 is 10 residues long. V lost 8 bases and J lost 6, with 8 bases in between. Germline V gene data show CDR1 as MNHEY and CDR2 as SVGAGI. The CDR3 nucleotides are TGTGCCAGCGGGGCCCTCGAGCAGTACTTC. Amino acid sequence: CASGALEQYF.

The chain joins TRBV3-1 (or the pseudogene TRBV3-2) to TRBJ2-7; possible D gene TRBD1, 5 bases. The V and J ends lost 4 bases and 8 bases respectively, with 12 bases between them. Germline lookup yields CDR1 LGHDT and CDR2 YNNKEL (reference sequence). This CDR3 has 12 residues. In nucleotides, the CDR3 is TGTGCCAGCAGCCCCCAGGGTCTTCAGCAGTACTTC. Amino acid sequence: CASSPQGLQQYF.

The chain links TRBV28 to TRBJ1-1, with 8 bases matching TRBD1. CDR3 length equals 14 residues. Trimming at V came to 10 bases and at J to 1 base, leaving 8 bases not matched to a gene. The germline V gene encodes CDR1 MDHEN and CDR2 SYDVKM. The CDR3 protein is CAIWPGQENTEAFF. In nucleotides, the CDR3 is TGTGCCATCTGGCCGGGACAGGAGAACACTGAAGCTTTCTTT.

V is TRBV2 and J is TRBJ1-1, with D perhaps matching TRBD1 (5 bases). Germline values: CDR1 SNHLY, CDR2 FYNNEI. The CDR3 is made up of 13 amino acids. V lost 2 bases, J lost 5 bases, and 9 bases lay in between. CDR3 loop: CASSEQGGTEAFF. The CDR3 DNA reads TGTGCCAGCAGTGAACAGGGAGGGACTGAAGCTTTCTTT.

The chain is built from TRBV6-5 and TRBJ1-2; D uncertain. V was shortened by 6 bases and J by 7 bases, with 15 bases between the two germline ends. The CDR3 totals 13 residues. In germline, CDR1 is MNHEY, CDR2 SVGAGI. As DNA, the CDR3 is TGTGCCAGCAGAGACATGCTCAAGCCTGGCTACACCTTC. It codes for CASRDMLKPGYTF.

The chain couples TRBV6-5 to TRBJ1-1, with 7 bases fitting TRBD1. The V gene's germline CDR1 is MNHEY and CDR2 SVGAGI. The V segment lost 6 bases and the J segment 2 bases; nucleotides outside the gene matches: 9. This CDR3 contains 15 residues. In DNA, the CDR3 is TGTGCCAGCAGCCGCGGGACAGCGCTAAACACTGAAGCTTTCTTT. Its translation is CASSRGTALNTEAFF.

The chain links TRBV28 to TRBJ1-2; TRBD1 might be the D (5 bases). Germline V gene data show CDR1 as MDHEN and CDR2 as SYDVKM. Trimming shortened V by 3 bases and J by 0 bases, and 11 bases separated the two germline ends. The CDR3 runs to 15 residues. The CDR3, as DNA: TGTGCCAGCAGTTTGCGGACACCAGCTAACTATGGCTACACCTTC. Protein product: CASSLRTPANYGYTF.